The 9 T cell receptor beta chains in this list originate from one sample, sequenced in a study of T cells in narcolepsy. Clones were sequenced by immunoSEQ multiplex PCR, and TCRdb holds only the in-frame ones, with some missing. The sample records about 700 clones, about 30% being singletons. The antigens these receptors bind are not known. The sample taken for sequencing was cultured CD8+ T cells from cerebrospinal fluid. Receptors originate from a human donor with narcolepsy.

Points on this clone: The likely explanation is a read error, given a far larger clone one base away. The CDR3: CASSLGLAGDSGYEQYF. The CDR3 DNA is TGCGCCAGCAGCTTGGGGCTAGCGGGAGATTCAGGATACGAGCAGTACTTC. J is TRBJ2-7 and V is TRBV5-1; 10 bases are shared with TRBD2. With V trimmed by 0 bases and J by 4 bases, 10 bases remained unmatched. Germline assignment: CDR1 SGHRS and CDR2 YFSETQ. This CDR3 has 17 residues.

This clone was counted only a few times. A far larger clone is just one base off, so this is likely a read error. This chain connects TRBV2 to TRBJ2-7; D remains unclear. The germline V gene has CDR1 SNHLY and CDR2 FYNNEI. The CDR3 extends over 14 amino acids. CDR3 in amino acids: CASSVTPTDHELYF. CDR3 bases: TGTGCCAGCAGTGTTACCCCTACGGACCACGAGCTGTACTTC.

In this sample, this clone turned up a few times. This chain connects TRBV7-8 to TRBJ1-2; TRBD1 matches 9 bases. This CDR3 comprises 15 residues. Germline trimming cut 5 bases from V and 7 bases from J; bases unmatched to any gene: 11. The germline CDR1 and CDR2 sequences are SGHVS and FQNEAQ. CDR3 region: CASSASGQGTFGYTF. The CDR3 DNA reads TGTGCCAGCAGCGCCTCGGGACAGGGTACCTTTGGCTACACCTTC.

This clone has just a few counts. The chain carries TRBV25-1 and TRBJ2-6; D may be TRBD1 (5 bases). The CDR3 runs 15 residues. The V gene lost 3 bases and the J gene lost 5 bases, with 11 bases spanning the gap. Germline CDR1 is MGHDK and CDR2 is SYGVNS. CDR3 amino acids: CASSDRQTWANVLTF. CDR3 DNA: TGTGCCAGCAGTGATCGACAGACCTGGGCCAACGTCCTGACTTTC.

This clone turned up a few times. The germline gene is not matched at one end of the junction; a read error may be the cause. This specimen includes other DNA sequences encoding the same CDR3. The genes are TRBV5-4 and TRBJ2-2; the match to TRBD1 covers 11 bases. The germline gives CDR1 SGHNT, CDR2 YYREEE (reference sequence). The CDR3 runs 15 residues. The DNA for the CDR3 is TGCGCCAGCAGCTACGGACAGGGGGCGGTCGGGGAGCTGTTTTTT. Its protein product is CASSYGQGAVGELFF.

As concerns this clone: Germline and junction disagree at one end, which may indicate a read error. The chain uses TRBV7-9 and TRBJ1-1; no firm D call. The V gene's germline CDR1 is SEHNR and CDR2 FQNEAQ (reference sequence). The CDR3 covers 13 residues. The CDR3 spells CASSEGRITEAFF. CDR3 nucleotides: TGCGCCAGCAGCGAAGGACGGATCACTGAAGCTTTCTTT.

In regard to this clone: A far larger clone differs by one base, so this is likely a read error. The V gene is TRBV7-9, the J gene TRBJ2-2; TRBD2 aligns across 7 bases. V shed 5 bases, J shed 6 bases, and the junction held 18 bases outside the gene matches. This CDR3 is built from 18 residues. CDR1 and CDR2 from the germline V gene are SEHNR and FQNEAQ (reference sequence). The DNA for the CDR3 is TGTGCCAGCAGCCAAGATAGAATTGGGGGAGGGCCCGCCGGGGAGCTGTTTTTT. As protein: CASSQDRIGGGPAGELFF.

This chain links TRBV11-3 with TRBJ1-1; 8 nucleotides agree with TRBD1. V lost 5 bases, J lost 4 bases, and 6 bases stayed unmatched. Germline V CDR1 and CDR2: SGHNT, YENEEA. CDR3 size: 14 residues. The CDR3 sequence: CASSPNTGGTEAFF. The CDR3 DNA follows: TGTGCCAGCAGCCCTAATACAGGGGGCACTGAAGCTTTCTTT. Full variable domain (missing parts from reference TRBV11-3 and TRBJ1-1): EAGVVQSPRYKIIEKKQPVAFWCNPISGHNTLYWYLQNLGQGPELLIRYENEEAVDDSQLPKDRFSAERLKGVDSTLKIQPAELGDSAVYLCASSPNTGGTEAFFGQGTRLTVV.

This sequence joins TRBV6-6 and TRBJ1-5; D possibly corresponds to TRBD1 (5 bases). The germline CDR1 and CDR2 sequences are MNHNY and SVGAGI (reference sequence). V lost 6 bases and J 7 bases, leaving 13 bases between the germline ends. The CDR3 consists of 13 residues. CDR3 nucleotides: TGTGCCAGCAGCTTGCAGGGTTCCCAGCCCCAGCATTTT. It codes for CASSLQGSQPQHF.